One sample yielded the 14 T cell receptor beta chains listed below, sequenced in a study of control samples from healthy donors and cancer patients. The assay was immunoSEQ multiplex PCR, and TCRdb's table has in-frame clones only and misses some. This sample has approximately 70,000 clones, with about 90% found just once. Sequencing was carried out using blood. All receptors derive from a woman in her forties or fifties in good health.

Note on this clone: This may be a read error, as it is one base from a much larger clone. This chain joins TRBV3-1 (or the pseudogene TRBV3-2) and TRBJ2-5; D remains unclear. Germline V CDR1 and CDR2: LGHDT, YNNKEL (reference sequence). CDR3 size: 10 residues. V was cut by 4 bases and J by 4 bases, with 1 base left in between. The CDR3 DNA follows: TGTGCCAGCAGCCGAGAGACCCAGTACTTC. Protein sequence: CASSRETQYF.

V and J are TRBV19 and TRBJ1-2; 7 bases align to TRBD1. With 2 bases clipped from V and 4 bases from J, the junction kept 1 base outside the gene matches. Looked up from germline, CDR1 is LNHDA and CDR2 is SQIVND (reference sequence). The CDR3 has 13 amino acids. The CDR3 loop is CASSIRTGYGYTF. CDR3 DNA sequence: TGTGCCAGTAGTATAAGGACAGGCTATGGCTACACCTTC.

The gene calls are TRBV27 and TRBJ2-3, with 9 bases identical to TRBD2. CDR1 and CDR2 (germline): MNHEY, SMNVEV (reference sequence). The ends lost 7 bases at V and 14 bases at J; junction bases unmatched: 19. The CDR3 contains 15 residues. CDR3 coding DNA: TGTGCCAGCACGAAAGGGGCTAGCGGGAACCCCAGGACGTATTTT. The encoded protein is CASTKGASGNPRTYF.

CDR3 bases: TGTGCCAGCAGTGGGGACAGCACAGATACGCAGTATTTT. Residues: CASSGDSTDTQYF. This chain links TRBV6-4 with TRBJ2-3; D tentatively fits TRBD1 or TRBD2 (5 bases each). Germline values: CDR1 MRHNA, CDR2 SNTAGT. V was trimmed by 4 bases and J by 0 bases, leaving 5 bases between them. The length of the CDR3 is 13 residues.

The genes are TRBV3-1 (or the pseudogene TRBV3-2) and TRBJ1-3; D is unclear. Germline V lookup: CDR1 LGHDT, CDR2 YNNKEL (reference sequence). V lost 0 bases to trimming and J lost 2 bases, with 2 bases between them. The CDR3 spans 13 residues. DNA of the CDR3: TGTGCCAGCAGCCAAGAGGCTGGAAACACCATATATTTT. This codes for CASSQEAGNTIYF.

The V gene is TRBV20-1, the J gene TRBJ1-2; no reliable D call. Per the germline V gene, CDR1 is DFQATT and CDR2 is SNEGSKA (reference sequence). CDR3 size: 10 residues. The ends were cut back, 7 bases at V and 8 bases at J, with 11 bases in the middle. The CDR3, as DNA: TGCAGTGTAGAGGGAGAGGGCTACACCTTC. It codes for CSVEGEGYTF.

This sequence joins TRBV28 and TRBJ1-4, with 9 bases that match TRBD1. Germline V gene data show CDR1 as MDHEN and CDR2 as SYDVKM. CDR3 length: 16 amino acids. V trimming: 6 bases; J trimming: 8 bases; junction bases outside the gene matches: 13. CDR3 loop: CASSLRAGQGWEKLFF. The CDR3 DNA follows: TGTGCCAGCAGCTTAAGGGCGGGACAGGGCTGGGAAAAACTGTTTTTT.

The V call is TRBV30, the J call TRBJ1-2; possibly TRBD1 for D (5 bases). V was trimmed by 1 base and J by 9 bases, leaving 9 bases between them. CDR1 and CDR2 from the germline V gene are GTSNPN and SVGIG (reference sequence). This CDR3 has 11 amino acids. CDR3 sequence reads: CAWSAWGSYTF. The CDR3 DNA follows: TGTGCCTGGAGTGCTTGGGGGAGCTACACCTTC.

V usage is TRBV30 and J usage is TRBJ1-1; 9 bases are a match to TRBD1. Germline V lookup: CDR1 GTSNPN, CDR2 SVGIG (reference sequence). The CDR3 spans 15 residues. Germline trimming cut 4 bases from V and 11 bases from J; bases unmatched to any gene: 17. The CDR3 DNA is TGTGCCTGGACTAACCCCGGGACAGGGAATCGGGAGGCTTTCTTT. Translated, it gives CAWTNPGTGNREAFF.

The chain couples TRBV4-1 to TRBJ2-7; D is possibly TRBD2 (5 bases). The CDR3 consists of 14 residues. Trimming shortened V by 4 bases and J by 3 bases, and 13 bases separated the two germline ends. Germline V lookup: CDR1 MGHRA, CDR2 YSYEKL. CDR3 bases: TGCGCCAGCAGCCGCGGGTATATGAACTACGAGCAGTACTTC. This gives the protein CASSRGYMNYEQYF.

The rearrangement links TRBV5-5 to TRBJ2-7; TRBD1 matches 9 bases. Germline assignment: CDR1 SGHKS and CDR2 YYEKEE (reference sequence). This CDR3 comprises 15 residues. After removal of 2 bases from V and 5 bases from J, the junction contained 8 bases not matched to a gene. The CDR3 DNA sequence: TGTGCCAGCAGCTTCTTCGGACAGGGGAAGGACGAGCAGTACTTC. As protein: CASSFFGQGKDEQYF.

V is TRBV13 and J is TRBJ2-2; TRBD1 matches at 10 bases. The junction had 12 bases not matched to a gene; V was cut back by 5 bases and J by 6 bases. The CDR3 has 17 amino acids. CDR1 is PRHDT and CDR2 is FYEKMQ in the germline V gene (reference sequence). The CDR3 spells CASSPHRQGATPGELFF. In nucleotides, the CDR3 is TGTGCCAGCAGCCCCCACAGACAGGGGGCGACCCCCGGGGAGCTGTTTTTT.

V usage is TRBV6-5 and J usage is TRBJ1-1, with TRBD1 matching 7 bases. The CDR3 runs 15 residues. Germline CDR1 MNHEY, CDR2 SVGAGI. Trimming removed 0 bases from V and 5 bases from J; junction bases left unmatched: 6. The CDR3 sequence: CASSYSEQGGTEAFF. For the CDR3, the DNA is TGTGCCAGCAGTTACTCGGAGCAGGGGGGGACTGAAGCTTTCTTT.

This chain connects TRBV9 to TRBJ2-5, with a tentative D call TRBD1 (6 bases). Germline CDR1 SGDLS, CDR2 YYNGEE. This CDR3 is built from 17 residues. Trimming stripped 0 bases from V and 1 base from J, with 16 bases between. CDR3 nucleotide sequence: TGTGCCAGCAGCGTAGCCCCCAGTACAGGGAGCCAAGAGACCCAGTACTTC. The encoded protein is CASSVAPSTGSQETQYF.